A selection of T cell receptor beta chains follows, all from one sample in a study of identical twins. TCRdb independently ran MiXCR on the 5' RACE reads; one entry per CDR3 protein. The top ten hold around two fifths of the sample, which has 210,000 or so distinct CDR3 sequences, around 15% seen once. These same data were also listed under a study on T cells expressing NK-cell markers.

Sequencing was done on a sample of CD8+ T cells sorted from blood. These receptors all come from a woman younger than 35 in good health. CDR3s include the opening cysteine and the closing phenylalanine or tryptophan. Each record gives: V gene, J gene, clone size, D gene, CDR3 protein, CDR3 DNA. D genes are given only for firm matches. Clone size is given for some rows only: seen once, a few or many times, or a class if the clone is expanded.

TRBV9	TRBJ2-1	.	TRBD2	CASSASSGSYNEQFF	TGTGCCAGCAGCGCATCTAGCGGGTCTTACAATGAGCAGTTCTTC
TRBV15	TRBJ2-7	.	.	CATSRDRQIRVEQYF	TGTGCCACCAGCAGAGATCGACAAATTCGGGTCGAGCAGTACTTC
TRBV5-4	TRBJ1-1	few	.	CASSLDWGQPNTEAFF	TGTGCCAGCAGCTTGGATTGGGGCCAGCCGAACACTGAAGCTTTCTTT
TRBV9	TRBJ2-3	few	TRBD1	CASGGQGGTDTQYF	TGTGCCAGCGGGGGACAGGGTGGCACAGATACGCAGTATTTT
TRBV29-1	TRBJ2-1	few	.	CSVENVRPLLYDEQFF	TGCAGCGTTGAAAACGTACGTCCTCTCCTTTATGATGAGCAGTTCTTC
TRBV24-1	TRBJ2-3	many	.	CATSSSENTQYF	TGTGCCACCAGTTCGTCGGAGAATACGCAGTATTTT
TRBV29-1	TRBJ2-7	few	TRBD1	CSVGTGESEQYF	TGCAGCGTAGGGACAGGGGAGTCGGAGCAGTACTTC
TRBV7-9	TRBJ1-1	many	.	CASSWRPGASDTEAFF	TGTGCCAGCAGCTGGCGACCCGGGGCTTCGGACACTGAAGCTTTCTTT
TRBV12-3/TRBV12-4	TRBJ1-1	many	.	CASRPPVNTEAFF	TGTGCCAGCAGGCCGCCAGTGAACACTGAAGCTTTCTTT
TRBV6-5	TRBJ2-3	few	TRBD2	CASSYSIPSGGTDTQYF	TGTGCCAGCAGTTACTCGATCCCTAGCGGGGGCACAGATACGCAGTATTTT
TRBV7-9	TRBJ2-1	.	TRBD2	CASSLSSGRGNEQFF	TGTGCCAGCAGCTTATCTAGCGGGAGGGGAAATGAGCAGTTCTTC
TRBV7-2	TRBJ2-1	.	.	CASSLAGRNEQFF	TGTGCCAGCAGCTTAGCGGGAAGGAATGAGCAGTTCTTC
TRBV9	TRBJ2-5	few	.	CASSLGRGGNQETQYF	TGTGCCAGCAGTCTAGGGCGGGGAGGAAACCAAGAGACCCAGTACTTC
TRBV9	TRBJ2-5	few	.	CASSVLATQETQYF	TGTGCCAGCAGCGTATTGGCTACCCAAGAGACCCAGTACTTC
TRBV15	TRBJ2-3	.	.	CATRNPTGTQYF	TGTGCCACCAGGAACCCCACCGGCACGCAGTATTTT
TRBV10-3	TRBJ2-1	.	.	CAISGVTVPSRGNNEQFF	TGTGCCATCAGTGGAGTTACAGTCCCCAGCCGGGGCAACAATGAGCAGTTCTTC
TRBV9	TRBJ1-2	few	.	CASSERVANYGYTF	TGTGCCAGCAGCGAGAGGGTAGCTAACTATGGCTACACCTTC
TRBV29-1	TRBJ2-3	few	.	CSVDLGLASSTDTQYF	TGCAGCGTTGATCTAGGGCTTGCCTCTAGCACAGATACGCAGTATTTT
TRBV7-6	TRBJ2-1	few	TRBD2	CASSLSSGANNEQFF	TGTGCCAGCAGCTTATCTAGCGGGGCGAATAATGAGCAGTTCTTC
TRBV2	TRBJ1-6	.	.	CASHTGHPNAPLHF	TGTGCCAGCCATACCGGACACCCAAACGCCCCCCTCCACTTT
TRBV12-3/TRBV12-4	TRBJ2-7	.	.	CASRPLGTLGQYF	TGTGCCAGCAGACCCCTCGGGACCCTCGGGCAGTACTTC
TRBV12-5	TRBJ1-2	few	.	CASGGDSPPSNYGYTF	TGTGCTAGTGGGGGAGACAGTCCTCCTTCTAACTATGGCTACACCTTC
TRBV6-6	TRBJ1-1	few	.	CASESGFGTFF	TGTGCCAGCGAGTCAGGGTTCGGAACTTTCTTT
TRBV7-9	TRBJ2-2	.	.	CASSLTYTGELFF	TGTGCCAGCAGCCTAACGTACACCGGGGAGCTGTTTTTT
TRBV6-5	TRBJ2-7	few	.	CASSSTSSEQYF	TGTGCCAGCAGCTCGACTAGTAGCGAGCAGTACTTC
TRBV7-2	TRBJ2-5	.	TRBD1	CASSSPSRGRETQYF	TGTGCCAGCAGCTCGCCGTCTAGGGGGCGTGAGACCCAGTACTTC
TRBV9	TRBJ2-2	.	.	CASSVPVLGSDTGELFF	TGTGCCAGCAGCGTACCAGTACTAGGGTCGGACACCGGGGAGCTGTTTTTT